The 10 T cell receptor beta chains below were found in one sample sequenced in a study of blood T cell repertoires in COVID-19. This table comes from immunoSEQ multiplex PCR, and its TCRdb copy is limited to in-frame clones, with some not included. The sample includes about 320,000 clones, roughly 87% of them seen just once. Input material: PBMCs or T cells enriched from blood (not recorded which). Receptor source: a woman aged 18-35 years who had recovered from COVID-19.

This clone was picked up a small number of times. J is TRBJ1-1 and V is TRBV18; unclear D gene. CDR1 is KGHSH, CDR2 LQKENI, per germline. Trimming stripped 3 bases from V and 9 bases from J, with 11 bases between. The CDR3 contains 12 residues. CDR3 nucleotides: TGTGCCAGCTCACCCCCGGAGCGTCAAGCTTTCTTT. Its translation is CASSPPERQAFF.

The CDR3 spells CASSQVLLGAGGSTEAFF. The CDR3 bases are TGCGCCAGCAGCCAAGTCTTGCTGGGTGCGGGGGGGAGTACTGAAGCTTTCTTT. The V call is TRBV4-1, the J call TRBJ1-1; TRBD1 might be the D (5 bases). The germline CDR1 and CDR2 sequences are MGHRA and YSYEKL. The CDR3 is 18 amino acids. Trimming took 1 base from V and 5 from J, leaving 23 bases between them.

This clone is a singleton in its sample. V is TRBV28 and J is TRBJ2-7, with D possibly being TRBD1 (5 bases). The CDR3 covers 15 residues. The V gene lost 0 bases and the J gene lost 5 bases, with 14 bases spanning the gap. Looked up from germline, CDR1 is MDHEN and CDR2 is SYDVKM. The DNA for the CDR3 is TGTGCCAGCAGTTTATGGTCTACAGGTCGGGACGAGCAGTACTTC. Residues: CASSLWSTGRDEQYF.

The rearrangement links TRBV28 to TRBJ2-7; D may be TRBD1 (5 bases). Per the germline V gene, CDR1 is MDHEN and CDR2 is SYDVKM. The CDR3 consists of 19 residues. V was trimmed by 3 bases and J by 3 bases, leaving 27 bases between them. Written as DNA, the CDR3 is TGTGCCAGCAGTTTGGTAACGGGCAGGGTGAAAATAAGTAGCTACGAGCAGTACTTC. Translation gives CASSLVTGRVKISSYEQYF. The full variable domain, its missing parts supplied by reference TRBV28 and TRBJ2-7, is DVKVTQSSRYLVKRTGEKVFLECVQDMDHENMFWYRQDPGLGLRLIYFSYDVKMKEKGDIPEGYSVSREKKERFSLILESASTNQTSMYLCASSLVTGRVKISSYEQYFGPGTRLTVT.

CDR3 nucleotide sequence: TGCAGCGTCCGTACAGGACGGTGGGGTGAAGCTTTCTTT. Translated: CSVRTGRWGEAFF. The chain couples TRBV29-1 to TRBJ1-1; D possibly corresponds to TRBD1 (5 bases). Trimming removed 6 bases from V and 7 bases from J, with 18 bases in between. Germline CDR1 and CDR2: SQVTM and ANQGSEA. This CDR3 is built from 13 residues.

V and J are TRBV7-7 and TRBJ2-3, with 7 positions matching TRBD2. Germline CDR1 is SSHAT and CDR2 is FNYEAQ (reference sequence). Trimming removed 5 bases from V and 4 bases from J; junction bases left unmatched: 9. This CDR3 contains 15 residues. In nucleotides, the CDR3 is TGTGCCAGCAGCCTGTCAGCGGGACGCGCAGATACGCAGTATTTT. Translated: CASSLSAGRADTQYF.

This clone was detected a few times. Other DNA sequences from this sample encode an identical CDR3 as well. The chain combines TRBV12-3 or TRBV12-4 with TRBJ1-5, with D uncertain. The CDR3 extends over 11 amino acids. Trimming left V 4 bases short and J 6 bases short, with 4 bases between. The DNA of the CDR3 is TGTGCCAGCAGTTCAGGTCAGCCCCAGCATTTT. Its translation: CASSSGQPQHF.

This clone appeared a single time. The chain combines TRBV3-1 (or the pseudogene TRBV3-2) with TRBJ2-3; D is perhaps TRBD2 (5 bases). The length of the CDR3 is 16 residues. Per germline, CDR1 LGHDT and CDR2 YNNKEL (reference sequence). V was pared by 1 base and J by 4 bases, with 15 bases between. The CDR3 protein is CASSQGGLVTPDTQYF. DNA for the CDR3: TGTGCCAGCAGCCAAGGAGGACTGGTGACGCCAGATACGCAGTATTTT.

This clone has only a few counts. The genes are TRBV6-1 and TRBJ2-7; D call uncertain. The CDR3 consists of 14 residues. V lost 2 bases and J lost 5, with 13 bases in between. Germline lookup yields CDR1 MNHNS and CDR2 SASEGT. This CDR3 reads CASSESQVIDEQYF. CDR3 coding DNA: TGTGCCAGCAGTGAATCTCAGGTTATCGACGAGCAGTACTTC.

This clone was seen more than once but under ten times. The chain employs TRBV7-9 and TRBJ1-2; weak D call: TRBD1 (5 bases). The CDR3 contains 15 residues. V dropped 1 base and J dropped 4 bases, with 13 bases sitting between them. CDR1 is SEHNR and CDR2 is FQNEAQ in the germline V gene (reference sequence). This chain's CDR3 is CASSLEPGRFYGYTF. Written as DNA, the CDR3 is TGTGCCAGCAGCTTAGAACCAGGGAGGTTCTATGGCTACACCTTC.